This TCR beta chain was observed in a study of T-cell reconstitution after alpha-beta-depleted transplantation in children. Study-wide results and limits: Newly generated T cells supplied most T-cell counts and diversity one year post-transplant. After transplant, at about two months, alpha-beta T cells were reportedly derived from several hundred expanded graft clones. Recipient T cells and thymic progenitors that survived gave rise to the high TCRbeta diversity observed at day 60 in some patients.

In germline, CDR1 is LGHNA, CDR2 YSLEER. Trimming stripped 3 bases from V and 5 bases from J, with 25 bases between. The CDR3 runs to 18 residues. This clonotype was seen a handful of times. The antigen remains undetermined. Preparation of the TCRbeta library involved a method that used unique molecular identifiers. From the PCR reads, TCRdb called clonotypes with MiXCR, one entry per CDR3 protein. The sample records 80,000 or so distinct CDR3 sequences, 14% being singletons. This chain joins TRBV4-3 and TRBJ2-5; TRBD2 might be the D (6 bases). This TCR was sampled from a male patient aged 2 to 10 who had a stem cell transplant for acute lymphoblastic leukemia, so the T cells may come from the graft donor. Here the sequenced sample was PBMCs, mostly from graft donor cells, taken 180 days after TCRalphabeta/CD19-depleted stem cell transplant. CDR3 sequence reads: CASSQSRPQMYGGETQYF. As DNA, the CDR3 is TGCGCCAGCAGCCAGTCACGCCCCCAGATGTATGGGGGGGAGACCCAGTACTTC.